Presented here are 8 T cell receptor beta chains from one specimen sequenced in a study of cytomegalovirus exposure and HLA in healthy donors. Primers included in the PCR were 60 Vbeta and 13 Jbeta primers. Clones were read by immunoSEQ multiplex PCR, and TCRdb kept only the in-frame ones, dropping some. The sample lists 200,000 to 250,000 clones, 70% to 80% occurring once. Sequencing used PBMCs. These receptors were collected from a girl aged 2-9 years in good health and CMV-seronegative.

The genes are TRBV6-5 and TRBJ2-7; TRBD1 agrees at 10 bases. Germline V gene sequence: CDR1 MNHEY, CDR2 SVGAGI. The V and J ends lost 5 bases and 4 bases, in that order; junction bases with no gene match: 8. The CDR3 length is 15 residues. The CDR3 DNA reads as TGTGCCAGCAGTCGGGACAGGGGTTCAAGTTACGAGCAGTACTTC. As protein: CASSRDRGSSYEQYF.

This clone showed up just once. The germline gene is not matched at one end of the junction; a read error may be the cause. The chain has TRBV7-9 and TRBJ2-5; 8 bases match TRBD1. Germline V gene sequence: CDR1 SEHNR, CDR2 FQNEAQ (reference sequence). This CDR3 is 15 amino acids long. The CDR3 protein is CSSRTDRGPQETQYF. The CDR3 DNA follows: TGTTCCAGCAGGACTGACAGGGGCCCCCAAGAGACCCAGTACTTC.

The chain's CDR3 is CASSEAGAGGARTQYF. CDR3 bases: TGTGCCAGCAGTGAAGCCGGGGCGGGGGGGGCTAGGACCCAGTACTTC. The gene calls are TRBV2 and TRBJ2-5, with 9 bases identical to TRBD2. The CDR3 runs 16 residues. V lost 0 bases and J lost 7; bases outside the gene matches: 9. CDR1 SNHLY and CDR2 FYNNEI come from the germline V gene.

The chain has TRBV27 and TRBJ2-7, with D possibly matching TRBD2 (5 bases). The V end lost 1 base, the J end lost 1 base, and 14 bases lay between the germline ends. Germline loops: CDR1 MNHEY, CDR2 SMNVEV (reference sequence). The CDR3 contains 16 residues. CDR3 DNA sequence: TGTGCCAGCAGTTTATATGGGAGACCTTCATCCTACGAGCAGTACTTC. Its translation is CASSLYGRPSSYEQYF.

The V gene is TRBV21-1, the J gene TRBJ1-4; the table calls TRBD1, which could not be checked here. TRBV21-1 is tagged as a pseudogene. CDR3 length: 17 amino acids. CDR3 in amino acids: CASAPRQGGGAREKLFF. In DNA form, the CDR3 reads TGTGCCAGCGCCCCCCGACAGGGCGGAGGGGCTCGCGAAAAACTGTTTTTT.

This CDR3 reads CASGGVGAGELFF. CDR3 nucleotide sequence: TGTGCCAGCGGGGGGGTGGGGGCCGGGGAGCTGTTTTTT. The gene calls are TRBV19 and TRBJ2-2; 8 bases map to TRBD2. This CDR3 spans 13 amino acids. V gave up 9 bases and J gave up 6 bases; unmatched junction bases: 6. Germline values: CDR1 LNHDA, CDR2 SQIVND (reference sequence).

This clone was observed a handful of times. The genes are TRBV25-1 and TRBJ2-1, with 8 bases that match TRBD1. V lost 2 bases to trimming and J lost 9 bases; unmatched junction nucleotides: 9. The CDR3 has 15 residues. Germline CDR1 MGHDK, CDR2 SYGVNS. The CDR3 protein is CASSERQGANSEQFF. The DNA of the CDR3 is TGTGCCAGCAGTGAACGGCAGGGGGCCAATAGTGAGCAGTTCTTC.

This clone was counted only a few times. The V and J genes are TRBV29-1 and TRBJ1-2; 7 bases match TRBD1. J lost 2 bases, V lost 7 bases, and 4 bases had no gene match. CDR1 is SQVTM and CDR2 is ANQGSEA in the germline V gene. The CDR3 has 12 amino acids. The DNA for the CDR3 is TGCAGCGCCTGGGACAGAAACTATGGCTACACCTTC. This codes for CSAWDRNYGYTF.